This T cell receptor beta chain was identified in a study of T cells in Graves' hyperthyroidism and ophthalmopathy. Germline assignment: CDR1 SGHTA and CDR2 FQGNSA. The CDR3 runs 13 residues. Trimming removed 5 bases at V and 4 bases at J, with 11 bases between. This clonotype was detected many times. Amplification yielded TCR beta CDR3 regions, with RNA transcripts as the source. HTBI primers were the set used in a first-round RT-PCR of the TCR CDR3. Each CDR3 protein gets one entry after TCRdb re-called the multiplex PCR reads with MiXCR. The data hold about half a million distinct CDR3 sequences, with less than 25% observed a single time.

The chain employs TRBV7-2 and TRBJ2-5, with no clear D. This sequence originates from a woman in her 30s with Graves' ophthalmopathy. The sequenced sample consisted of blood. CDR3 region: CASSPAPLETQYF. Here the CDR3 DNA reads TGTGCCAGCAGCCCGGCCCCACTAGAGACCCAGTACTTC.